One sample yielded the 5 T cell receptor beta chains listed below, sequenced in a study of blood T cell repertoires in COVID-19. Sequencing used immunoSEQ multiplex PCR; TCRdb keeps in-frame clones, though not all of them. The table records about 100,000 clones, about four fifths of them present only once. Sequencing was performed on peripheral blood. These receptor sequences come from a human donor in a cohort sampled during active COVID-19.

This clone was detected once. The rearrangement uses TRBV7-3 and TRBJ2-2, with 11 bases identical to TRBD2. CDR3 size: 16 residues. J was trimmed by 1 base and V by 6 bases; bases with no gene match: 4. The germline V gene encodes CDR1 SGHTA and CDR2 FQGTGA. CDR3 loop: CASRSGTSGNTGELFF. The CDR3, as DNA: TGTGCCAGCAGGTCCGGGACTAGCGGGAACACCGGGGAGCTGTTTTTT.

This chain connects TRBV7-7 to TRBJ2-7, with 7 bases lining up with TRBD2. Germline V lookup: CDR1 SSHAT, CDR2 FNYEAQ (reference sequence). This CDR3 region has 16 residues. J was trimmed by 0 bases and V by 3 bases; bases with no gene match: 8. The CDR3 nucleotides are TGTGCCAGCAGCTTTCCTAGCGGATCGCCCTCCTACGAGCAGTACGTC. Translated: CASSFPSGSPSYEQYV.

J is TRBJ1-5 and V is TRBV7-8; TRBD1 matches 7 bases. V lost 2 bases, J lost 6 bases, and 7 bases stayed unmatched. The CDR3 loop spans 15 amino acids. Germline assignment: CDR1 SGHVS and CDR2 FQNEAQ. CDR3 DNA: TGTGCCAGCAGCTTACTGGGGACAGTACGTCAGCCCCAGCATTTT. Translation gives CASSLLGTVRQPQHF.

The chain carries TRBV19 and TRBJ2-1; 12 bases are shared with TRBD2. Germline V CDR1 and CDR2: LNHDA, SQIVND (reference sequence). CDR3 length: 15 amino acids. After removal of 2 bases from V and 5 bases from J, the junction contained 1 base not matched to a gene. The CDR3 nucleotides read TGTGCCAGTAGTATACTAGCGGGAGGGGACAATGAGCAGTTCTTC. Translation gives CASSILAGGDNEQFF.

This chain uses TRBV6-5 with TRBJ2-3; weak D call: TRBD1 (5 bases). Germline V lookup: CDR1 MNHEY, CDR2 SVGAGI. The CDR3 is 14 residues long. V gave up 8 bases and J gave up 2 bases, with 14 bases separating them. The CDR3 DNA reads TGTGCCAGCCGACGGGCAGGGCCCACAGATACGCAGTATTTT. Its protein product is CASRRAGPTDTQYF.